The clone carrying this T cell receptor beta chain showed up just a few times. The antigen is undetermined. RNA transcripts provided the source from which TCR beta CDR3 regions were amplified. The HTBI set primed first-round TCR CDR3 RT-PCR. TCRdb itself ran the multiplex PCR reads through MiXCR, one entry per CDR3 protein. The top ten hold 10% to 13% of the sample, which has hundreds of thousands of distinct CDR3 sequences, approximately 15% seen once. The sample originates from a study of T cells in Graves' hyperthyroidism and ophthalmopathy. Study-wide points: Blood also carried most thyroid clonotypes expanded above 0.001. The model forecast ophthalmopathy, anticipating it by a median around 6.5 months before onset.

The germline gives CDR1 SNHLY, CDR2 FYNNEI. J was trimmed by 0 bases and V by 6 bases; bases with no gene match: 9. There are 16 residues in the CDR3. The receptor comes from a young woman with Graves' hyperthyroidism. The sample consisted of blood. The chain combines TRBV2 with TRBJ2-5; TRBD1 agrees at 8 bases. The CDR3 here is CASRRDRRSYQETQYF. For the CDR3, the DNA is TGTGCCAGCAGGCGGGACAGGCGCTCATACCAAGAGACCCAGTACTTC.